The sequence of this TCR beta chain was determined in a study of blood T cell repertoires in COVID-19. Across the whole study: Specimens from acute and convalescent COVID-19 originated in the United States, Italy and Spain.

TCRdb keeps only in-frame clones here, not all; method: immunoSEQ multiplex PCR. The sample comprises under 450,000 clones, around 87% of which are singletons, and roughly 1.4% rests with the top ten. Germline-derived CDR1 and CDR2 are SGHTA and FQGNSA. Trimming pared 3 bases from V and 6 bases from J, leaving 8 bases between. This CDR3 contains 13 residues. Sequencing was carried out using PBMCs or T cells enriched from blood (not recorded which). The sequence came from a man aged 25 to 45 who had recovered from COVID-19. The V call is TRBV7-2, the J call TRBJ2-2; no clear D gene. The CDR3 DNA reads as TGTGCCAGCAGCTTTGGGCTCGCCGGGGAGCTGTTTTTT. Translated: CASSFGLAGELFF. The full variable domain, in which reference TRBV7-2 and TRBJ2-2 provide the parts outside the CDR3, is GAGVSQSPSNKVTEKGKDVELRCDPISGHTALYWYRQSLGQGLEFLIYFQGNSAPDKSGLPSDRFSAERTGGSVSTLTIQRTQQEDSAVYLCASSFGLAGELFFGEGSRLTVL.